This entry is about one T cell receptor beta chain. The sample comes from a study of blood T cell repertoires in COVID-19. Study information: PBMCs, B-cell-depleted T cells, or T cells provided the cDNA or gDNA that made up the material.

As processed by the authors: By means of reference gene primer amplification, nucleated cell counts were estimated. The protocol was immunoSEQ multiplex PCR, while the TCRdb copy is restricted to in-frame clones and leaves out a portion. V and J calls and clone size are given by that table; D and trimming were obtained from the DNA. Of fewer than 90,000 clones listed, 88% are singletons. The CDR3 runs 13 residues. CDR1 and CDR2 (germline): LNHDA, SQIVND (reference sequence). Trimming left V 3 bases short and J 0 bases short, with 4 bases between. The origin of this receptor is a man in his sixties or seventies with acute or convalescent COVID-19. The rearrangement joins TRBV19 to TRBJ2-3; D uncertain. The sample was peripheral blood. The CDR3 DNA reads TGTGCCAGTAGTATGGCAAGCACAGATACGCAGTATTTT. Translation: CASSMASTDTQYF.